This is a list of T cell receptor beta chains from one sample in a study of T cell repertoires in cytomegalovirus infection. Antigens of these TCRs are unknown. TCRdb redid the calling of the reads with MiXCR, one entry per CDR3 protein. Of roughly 500,000 distinct CDR3 sequences detected, 30% to 40% appear once; the ten largest clones hold roughly a sixth. This sample comprised cultured PBMCs, obtained from culture after CMV antigen stimulation. All receptors derive from a human donor in good health (CMV status not recorded). Some clones in this sample may be carry-over from other donors' samples. The CDR3 runs from the conserved cysteine through the conserved F or W.

J: TRBJ1-2; length: 12; V: TRBV11-2; CDR3: CASSPNRGGYTF
J: TRBJ2-7; length: 16; V: TRBV12-5; CDR3: CASGLVLGRGNYEQYF
J: TRBJ2-7; length: 13; V: TRBV7-2; CDR3: CASSAGVGYEQYF
J: TRBJ2-1; length: 14; V: TRBV7-9; CDR3: CASSLVVSYNEQFF
J: TRBJ2-1; length: 14; V: TRBV7-2; CDR3: CASSHTDTGTLQFF
J: TRBJ2-3; length: 15; V: TRBV7-2; CDR3: CANSPSGSFTDTQYF
J: TRBJ2-3; length: 20; V: TRBV3-1; CDR3: CASSQESIAGGLTLTDTQYF
J: TRBJ2-7; length: 16; V: TRBV7-2; CDR3: CASSLFKVSGRYEQYF
J: TRBJ1-1; length: 11; V: TRBV19; CDR3: CASSPGTAAFF
J: TRBJ2-1; length: 15; V: TRBV7-9; CDR3: CASSQVLAGYNEQFF
J: TRBJ2-1; length: 12; V: TRBV4-1; CDR3: CASSQAGNEQFF
J: TRBJ2-3; length: 20; V: TRBV11-2; CDR3: CASSSFFQRWTSGTEDTQYF
J: TRBJ2-5; length: 12; V: TRBV20-1; CDR3: CSARARSETQYF
J: TRBJ2-5; length: 16; V: TRBV7-9; CDR3: CASSFRGGGSAETQYF
J: TRBJ2-3; length: 15; V: TRBV4-3; CDR3: CASSPRGQGTDTQYF
J: TRBJ2-6; length: 16; V: TRBV5-4; CDR3: CASSHGPPPGANVLTF
J: TRBJ2-7; length: 15; V: TRBV7-8; CDR3: CASSLSWDSAYEQYF
J: TRBJ2-5; length: 13; V: TRBV19; CDR3: CASSITGLETQYF
J: TRBJ2-3; length: 14; V: TRBV7-2; CDR3: CASSLGTGIDTQYF
J: TRBJ2-7; length: 15; V: TRBV28; CDR3: CASSFGGPGLYEQYF
J: TRBJ2-1; length: 15; V: TRBV6-6; CDR3: CASSAFKRTYNEQFF
J: TRBJ2-5; length: 16; V: TRBV5-1; CDR3: CASSWTSGDLSETQYF
J: TRBJ2-7; length: 17; V: TRBV7-9; CDR3: CASSPAWNRLVSYEQYF
J: TRBJ2-5; length: 14; V: TRBV18; CDR3: CASSTGSLGETQYF
J: TRBJ2-5; length: 16; V: TRBV15; CDR3: CATSSPLGQGQETQYF
J: TRBJ2-7; length: 15; V: TRBV27; CDR3: CASSLEAGIRSEQYF
J: TRBJ2-1; length: 14; V: TRBV9; CDR3: CASSVDFGHNEQFF
J: TRBJ1-1; length: 15; V: TRBV10-3; CDR3: CAIKGDSFMNTEAFF
J: TRBJ2-7; length: 14; V: TRBV7-2; CDR3: CASSYPGFNYEQYF
J: TRBJ1-2; length: 16; V: TRBV7-2; CDR3: CASTYNLGGAGYGYTF
J: TRBJ1-5; length: 15; V: TRBV11-2; CDR3: CASSLSSQDYQPQHF
J: TRBJ1-5; length: 13; V: TRBV19; CDR3: CASSIGLGQPQHF
J: TRBJ2-5; length: 14; V: TRBV20-1; CDR3: CSARGHLYQETQYF
J: TRBJ1-6; length: 14; V: TRBV5-6; CDR3: CASSEGPPGRALHF
J: TRBJ2-6; length: 16; V: TRBV29-1; CDR3: CSVDGLSSSGANVLTF
J: TRBJ1-2; length: 14; V: TRBV9; CDR3: CASSAQGANYGYTF
J: TRBJ2-2; length: 15; V: TRBV10-2; CDR3: CASSGRGPNTGELFF
J: TRBJ2-1; length: 14; V: TRBV7-2; CDR3: CASSLLGQGGLQFF
J: TRBJ2-7; length: 14; V: TRBV5-6; CDR3: CASSPRLGSVEQYF
J: TRBJ2-7; length: 14; V: TRBV7-2; CDR3: CASSARALGYEQYF
J: TRBJ2-2; length: 18; V: TRBV7-2; CDR3: CASSLGLAGVSDTGELFF
J: TRBJ2-5; length: 16; V: TRBV27; CDR3: CATFGIAGDGGKTQYF
J: TRBJ1-5; length: 14; V: TRBV12-5; CDR3: CASGLGGGNQPQHF
J: TRBJ2-1; length: 15; V: TRBV27; CDR3: CASSLRDRPYNEQFF
J: TRBJ2-3; length: 17; V: TRBV7-7; CDR3: CASSPGLAGGLGDTQYF
J: TRBJ2-2; length: 16; V: TRBV4-3; CDR3: CAGGTSGRVGPGELFF
J: TRBJ2-1; length: 14; V: TRBV7-2; CDR3: CASSLGTFSDEQFF
J: TRBJ2-1; length: 14; V: TRBV7-2; CDR3: CASSLRESSNEQFF
J: TRBJ2-1; length: 14; V: TRBV19; CDR3: CASSIGGGDNEQFF
J: TRBJ2-2; length: 15; V: TRBV7-2; CDR3: CASSVGPTNTGELFF
J: TRBJ2-1; length: 14; V: TRBV12-3/TRBV12-4; CDR3: CASSSKSSYNEQFF
J: TRBJ2-1; length: 16; V: TRBV14; CDR3: CASSQDSGLAGNEQFF
J: TRBJ2-2; length: 15; V: TRBV7-6; CDR3: CASSLATRSAGELFF